The clone carrying this T cell receptor beta chain has a handful of counts. The data belong to a study of regulatory T cells in long-lasting Graves disease. The time point was: newly diagnosed GD, antithyroid drugs for less than 3 months. Extracted RNA from PBMCs served as the source of the TCR library. Trimming removed 8 bases from V and 6 bases from J; junction bases left unmatched: 11. The CDR3 length is 16 residues. CDR1 and CDR2 (germline): MNHEY, SMNVEV (reference sequence). TCR beta libraries were built with iRepertoire HTBI primers and Arm-PCR of CDR3 regions. Via MiXCR, TCRdb re-called the multiplex PCR reads, giving one row per CDR3 protein. In the table there are around 400,000 distinct CDR3 sequences, roughly 10% of which are singletons. These data were likewise used in another study, on T cells in Graves' hyperthyroidism and ophthalmopathy.

Sequenced material: peripheral blood mononuclear cells (PBMCs), taken at new diagnosis, from a patient treated with antithyroid drugs. This chain joins TRBV27 and TRBJ2-1; TRBD1 aligns across 12 bases. This TCR derives from a woman under 30 with Graves disease. CDR3 DNA sequence: TGTGCCAGCGCCCCGGGACAGGGGGCTTGGGGCAATGAGCAGTTCTTC. Protein product: CASAPGQGAWGNEQFF.